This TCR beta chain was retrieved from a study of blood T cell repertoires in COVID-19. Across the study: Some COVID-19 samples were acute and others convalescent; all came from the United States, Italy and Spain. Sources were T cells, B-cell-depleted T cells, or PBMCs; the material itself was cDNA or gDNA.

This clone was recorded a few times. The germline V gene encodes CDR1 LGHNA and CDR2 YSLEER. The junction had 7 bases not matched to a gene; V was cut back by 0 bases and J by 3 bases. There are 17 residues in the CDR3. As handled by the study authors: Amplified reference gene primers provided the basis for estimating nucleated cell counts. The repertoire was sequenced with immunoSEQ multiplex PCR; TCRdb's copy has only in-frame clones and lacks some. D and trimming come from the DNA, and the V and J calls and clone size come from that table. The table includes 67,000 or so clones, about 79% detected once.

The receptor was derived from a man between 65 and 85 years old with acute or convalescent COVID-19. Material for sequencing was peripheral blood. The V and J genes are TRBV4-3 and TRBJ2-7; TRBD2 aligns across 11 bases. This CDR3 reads CASSQETLAGGYYEQYF. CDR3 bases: TGCGCCAGCAGCCAAGAGACCCTAGCGGGAGGTTACTACGAGCAGTACTTC.